This TCR beta chain was profiled in a study of human T cells and chemical hapten exposure (dated by TCRdb to the early 2020s). For the study in its entirety: For sensitization, 2% DPC in acetone was applied to a roughly 2 cm by roughly 2 cm area of upper inner arm skin. Throughout the roughly 25-week study period, patients were also given weekly therapeutic DPC doses on the scalp. Patch testing on the upper back used Finn chambers containing 0.01% DPC, with scoring done after 6 days according to International Contact Dermatitis Research Group standards. The patient cohort, mostly female, included alopecia areata with under or over 50% scalp involvement, alopecia totalis and alopecia universalis. Libraries were pooled for sequencing, and per-sample TCR yields varied mainly because of small differences in library volumes within the pool. In alopecia patients, the study followed how the peripheral blood TCR repertoire changed in vivo over primary and secondary sensitization to diphenylcyclopropenone (DPC), a hapten. Patient blood was sampled pre-sensitization (week 0) and at 2, 6 and about 24 weeks after DPC sensitization. Twenty-nine alopecia patients gave blood for TCR sequencing at one to four time points (pre-sensitization, 2, 6 and 24 weeks).

Library generation was performed with RACE. Sequencer: NextSeq 500. During library preparation, unique molecular identifiers were attached to individual cDNA molecules so that TCRs could be counted quantitatively and reproducibly. Both TCR alpha and TCR beta chains were sequenced from each blood RNA sample. Per the authors' processing: A median of about 87,000 TCRs per sample was observed, with a range of roughly 20,000 to 750,000. V, J and CDR3 annotation of the TCR reads was performed with the Decombinator software suite. For PS versus PT1 abundance plots, all samples were subsampled to the same number of TCRs (28,000). TCRs were defined as expanded if absent before sensitization and observed at least eight times at the 2-week time point. TCRdb itself trimmed the public reads at Q25 with fastp, ran MiXCR and retained productive beta chains. For every CDR3 protein sequence, its rows merge into one entry that carries the most common genes and DNA. None of the V and J calls come from the authors' own analysis; TCRdb made them. Recorded for this sample are tens of thousands of distinct CDR3 sequences; around 15% of them occurred a single time. The biggest ten clones account for approximately 4.5% of the sample.

The V end loses 5 bases and the J end loses 0 bases, and a stretch of 13 bases separates them. Reading from cysteine to phenylalanine, the CDR3 counts 15 amino acids. Kept here is only the CDR3 DNA, which spans 45 bases and is read in frame from base 1. This clonotype was observed a few times. Its recognized antigen is unknown. No base quality information exists; no much larger clone differs at one position. The time point label of this sample denotes: pre-sensitization, week 0. According to the study, the label for this sample's treatment or condition signals: therapeutic diphenylcyclopropenone sensitization with weekly scalp DPC. Blood at each patch-test visit was drawn before the patch test was applied. Patients were eligible if aged 18 to 70, diagnosed with alopecia and judged suitable for DPC therapy, and pregnant patients were excluded. Total RNA was isolated from unfractionated whole blood collected in Tempus Blood RNA tubes.

On the study overall, not on this receptor specifically: The number of TCRs above 1 in 1000 frequency did not change with DPC sensitization; there was no evidence of global repertoire structure alterations. Patch test score correlated positively with the number of PT1 expanded TCRs, reaching significance at thresholds 8, 16 and 32 but not at 4. Significantly more large CDR3 similarity clusters were formed by expanded TCRs than by pre-sensitization or healthy control sets, consistent with antigen-driven responses. All patients had alopecia, a presumed autoimmune disease, so their immune response might differ from that of healthy individuals. Repeated subsampling changed both the strength of the expansion versus patch-test correlation and the threshold at which that correlation became significant.

This specimen consisted of whole blood, obtained in connection with sensitization to the hapten diphenylcyclopropenone (DPC). Rearrangement joined TRBV12-3 or TRBV12-4 to TRBJ1-2, with the D segment identity uncertain. This clonotype was obtained from a woman aged 50 to 60 with alopecia areata. Some clones in this sample may be carry-over from other donors' samples. The DNA sequence follows: TGTGCCAGCAGTCCCCGGGCCCAAGCTAACTATGGCTACACCTTC. Translated, this gives CASSPRAQANYGYTF.